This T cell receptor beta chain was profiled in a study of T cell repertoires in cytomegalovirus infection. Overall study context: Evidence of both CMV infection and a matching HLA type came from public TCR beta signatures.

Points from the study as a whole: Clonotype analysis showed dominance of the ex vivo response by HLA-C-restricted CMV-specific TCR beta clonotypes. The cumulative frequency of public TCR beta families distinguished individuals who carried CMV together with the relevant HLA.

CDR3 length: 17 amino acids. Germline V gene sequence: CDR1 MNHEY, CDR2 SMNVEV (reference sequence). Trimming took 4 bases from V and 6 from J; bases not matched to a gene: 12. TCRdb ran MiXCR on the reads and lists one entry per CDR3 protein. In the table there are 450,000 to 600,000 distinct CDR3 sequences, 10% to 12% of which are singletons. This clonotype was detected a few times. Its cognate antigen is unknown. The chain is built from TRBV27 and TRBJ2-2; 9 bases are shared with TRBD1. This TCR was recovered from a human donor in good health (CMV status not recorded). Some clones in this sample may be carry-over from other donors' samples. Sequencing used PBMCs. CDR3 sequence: CASSSYYQQGASGELFF. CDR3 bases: TGTGCCAGCAGTTCCTACTACCAACAGGGGGCGTCCGGGGAGCTGTTTTTT.